This T cell receptor (beta chain) was obtained from a study of cytomegalovirus exposure and HLA in healthy donors. The wider study: Tens of millions of unique TCRs from HLA-typed donors were held in an early release of data.

Study results and limitations: In a later analysis, donors in an Asian-associated ancestry cluster reportedly had fewer N-insertions in productive TCRs than the cohort mean. Presence/absence analyses took donor sequencing depth as roughly uniform. Rarity characterized most TCR sequences, yet some public TCRs appeared in many donors.

As for this clone: Its antigen is currently unknown.

This CDR3 is 15 amino acids long. V lost 1 base and J lost 4, with 11 bases in between. CDR1 is SGHVS and CDR2 is FQNEAQ in the germline V gene. It was with 60 Vbeta and 13 Jbeta primers that the PCR ran. Some clones are missing from TCRdb's copy, which holds only in-frame ones; the method was immunoSEQ multiplex PCR. The data show 250,000 to 350,000 clones, just over 85% seen once. Sequenced input: PBMCs. This receptor was obtained from a man aged 40-55 years in good health and CMV-seropositive. The rearrangement joins TRBV7-8 to TRBJ2-1, with D possibly matching TRBD2 (6 bases). CDR3 coding DNA: TGTGCCAGCAGCTTAGAGGGGACTGCTTACAATGAGCAGTTCTTC. Amino acid sequence: CASSLEGTAYNEQFF. The whole variable domain, remainder taken from reference TRBV7-8 and TRBJ2-1, is GAGVSQSPRYKVAKRGQDVALRCDPISGHVSLFWYQQALGQGPEFLTYFQNEAQLDKSGLPSDRFFAERPEGSVSTLKIQRTQQEDSAVYLCASSLEGTAYNEQFFGPGTRLTVL.